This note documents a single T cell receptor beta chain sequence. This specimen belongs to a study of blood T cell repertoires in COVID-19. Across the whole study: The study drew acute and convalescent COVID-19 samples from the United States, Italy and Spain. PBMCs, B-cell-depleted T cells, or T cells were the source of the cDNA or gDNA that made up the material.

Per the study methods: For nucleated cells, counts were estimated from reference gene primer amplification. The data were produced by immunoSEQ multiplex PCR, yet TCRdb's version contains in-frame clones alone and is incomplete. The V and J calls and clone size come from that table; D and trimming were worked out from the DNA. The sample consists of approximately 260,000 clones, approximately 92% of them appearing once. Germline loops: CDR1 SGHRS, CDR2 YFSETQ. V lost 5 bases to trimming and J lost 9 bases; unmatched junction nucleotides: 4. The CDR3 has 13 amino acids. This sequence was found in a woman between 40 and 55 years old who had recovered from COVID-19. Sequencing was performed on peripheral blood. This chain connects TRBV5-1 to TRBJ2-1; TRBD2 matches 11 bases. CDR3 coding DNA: TGCGCCAGCAGGGCCGGGACTAGCGGTGAGCAGTTCTTC. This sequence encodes CASRAGTSGEQFF.